The subject of this entry is one TCR beta chain. This specimen belongs to a study of blood T cells in healthy people across ages. Germline-derived CDR1 and CDR2 are MGHRA and YSYEKL. CDR3 length equals 15 residues. Trimming took off 1 base at V and 6 bases at J, with 13 bases between the two ends. For the second PCR, which ran for 7 to 11 cycles, a sample-barcoded 5' primer and a J-beta primer mix were used. MiXCR, run by TCRdb on the 5' RACE reads, gives a single entry per CDR3 protein. The profile shows nearly 800,000 distinct CDR3 sequences, about 61% of them singletons. The source of this sequence is a man aged 35-49 years in good health. The chain links TRBV4-1 to TRBJ2-1; perhaps TRBD2 as D (6 bases). The sequencing input was blood. The CDR3 region is CASSQVIAEANEQFF. In DNA form, the CDR3 reads TGCGCCAGCAGCCAAGTTATAGCGGAGGCCAATGAGCAGTTCTTC.